The 2 T cell receptor beta chains reported below all come from one sample, sequenced in a study of vaccination and CD4 T cells after COVID-19. No antigen has been identified for these receptors. Documented treatment: approximately nine-day PBMC culture with coronavirus spike peptide pools or control peptides (ViraFEST assay). With the Oncomine TCR Beta short-read assay, DNA from cultured CD4+ T cells was sequenced. TCRdb recomputed calls from the PCR reads with MiXCR, one row per CDR3 protein. The sample holds fewer than 15,000 distinct CDR3 sequences, about 61% seen once. Material: CD4+ T cells from blood, cultured in vitro. These receptors all come from a human donor who had recovered from COVID-19.

This clonotype was seen a few times. A junction boundary mismatches the germline segment, possibly from a read error. The chain recombines TRBV20-1 with TRBJ2-3; the D is unclear. There are 10 residues in the CDR3. Per the germline V gene, CDR1 is DFQATT and CDR2 is SNEGSKA (reference sequence). In DNA form, the CDR3 reads TGCAGTGCTAGCACCGATACGCAGTATTTT. Its protein is CSASTDTQYF.

This rearrangement joins TRBV9 to TRBJ1-2; D might be TRBD1 (5 bases). CDR3 length equals 16 residues. Germline CDR1 reads SGDLS; CDR2 reads YYNGEE. V lost 0 bases, J lost 1 base, and 13 bases lay in between. The CDR3 DNA reads TGTGCCAGCAGCGTAGCTCCATTCGGGGGTAACTATGGCTACACCTTC. It specifies CASSVAPFGGNYGYTF.